These T cell receptor beta chains were read from a single sample in a study of T cell repertoires in cytomegalovirus infection. Each CDR3 protein is one row after TCRdb ran MiXCR on the reads. The profile shows 400,000 to 600,000 distinct CDR3 sequences, under 55% of them singletons. Their cognate antigens are unknown. Source: cultured PBMCs, taken from culture after CMV antigen stimulation. Receptor source: a human donor in good health (CMV status not recorded). Some clones in this sample may be carry-over from other donors' samples. Both conserved end residues are part of each CDR3. Fields, in order: CDR3 protein, V gene, D gene. The D gene is left open where the match is weak.

CASSPLDRGGYTF,TRBV7-3,TRBD1
CASSLTRGQPSTDTQYF,TRBV12-3/TRBV12-4,NA
CASSSRSGGNEQYF,TRBV28,NA
CASSPQLASDTQYF,TRBV6-2/TRBV6-3,NA
CASSLAETRQYF,TRBV7-2,NA
CATTGQGISGELFF,TRBV19,TRBD1
CASSLGGGAGSNEKLFF,TRBV7-2,TRBD1
CASSHVHRRTQETQYF,TRBV4-1,NA
CAISDPAAGELFF,TRBV10-3,NA
CSARVGGAQNSPLHF,TRBV20-1,NA
CASSQEGGGTQYF,TRBV4-3,NA
CASSLGGSLDGELFF,TRBV12-3/TRBV12-4,NA
CATGEERGYTF,TRBV6-6,NA
CASRKTGGQPQHF,TRBV19,TRBD1
CASSLIGQDQPQHF,TRBV7-9,NA
CASSRRTGREEKLFF,TRBV27,TRBD1
CASRTGSGAETQYF,TRBV6-1,TRBD2
CASSQPERPYNEQFF,TRBV4-1,NA
CASSLVGGGLPGEQYF,TRBV7-2,NA
CASNPVAGPTGELFF,TRBV7-2,TRBD2